This TCR beta chain was retrieved from a study of T cell responses to AZD1222 COVID-19 vaccine. Findings of the study overall: Reportedly, nearly half of unique spike TCRs recognized epitopes outside B.1.351/B.1.1.7 mutations. Samples come after the peak T cell response, not at day 14. The sample set comprised mostly white British donors with more females, and clonal diversity was possibly underestimated.

Method: immunoSEQ multiplex PCR; TCRdb's copy keeps in-frame clones and lacks some. Seen here are under 80,000 clones, 79% observed once, and the top ten hold around 25%. V shed 4 bases and J shed 0 bases, with 7 bases lying between them. The germline CDR1 and CDR2 sequences are GTSNPN and SVGIG (reference sequence). The CDR3 runs 13 residues. On this clone itself: Antigen specificity is unknown.

Sequenced here: peripheral blood, sampled on day 0 of MenACWY control vaccination. This clonotype originated in an adult in good health. V usage is TRBV30 and J usage is TRBJ2-1; D is ambiguous. The DNA for the CDR3 is TGTGCCTGGACTCGGAGCTCCTACAATGAGCAGTTCTTC. Its translation is CAWTRSSYNEQFF.